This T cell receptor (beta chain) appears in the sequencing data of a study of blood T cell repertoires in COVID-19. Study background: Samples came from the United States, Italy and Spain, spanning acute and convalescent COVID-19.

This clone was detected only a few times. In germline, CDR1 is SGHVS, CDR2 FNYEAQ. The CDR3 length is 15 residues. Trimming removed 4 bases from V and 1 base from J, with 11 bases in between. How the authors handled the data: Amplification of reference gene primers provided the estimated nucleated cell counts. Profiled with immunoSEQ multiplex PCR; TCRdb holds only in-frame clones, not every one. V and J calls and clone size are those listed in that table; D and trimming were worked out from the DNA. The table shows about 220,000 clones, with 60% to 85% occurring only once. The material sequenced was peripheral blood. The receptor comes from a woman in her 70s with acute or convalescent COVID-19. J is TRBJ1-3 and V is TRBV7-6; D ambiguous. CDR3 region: CASSSRGRSGNTIYF. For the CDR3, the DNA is TGTGCCAGCAGCTCCCGCGGCCGGTCTGGAAACACCATATATTTT.